This TCR beta chain was documented in a study of CD8+ T cells in alopecia areata. Germline CDR1 SQVTM, CDR2 ANQGSEA. The CDR3 spans 14 residues. With 4 bases removed from V and 7 bases from J, the gap between germline ends came to 19 bases. RNA, once extracted, was reverse transcribed into cDNA for use as the sequencing template. Some clones are missing from TCRdb's copy, which holds only in-frame ones; the method was immunoSEQ multiplex PCR. The sample records some 200,000 clones, 50% to 60% being singletons. Only one count was recorded for this clone. Lesional scalp punch biopsies and peripheral blood were collected from alopecia areata patients.

This clonotype was obtained from a human donor with alopecia areata. This sequence joins TRBV29-1 and TRBJ1-2; tentative D call: TRBD1 (6 bases). The starting material was CD4+ T cells sorted from blood, obtained at week 0. The CDR3 here is CSVGQRQARGGYTF. CDR3 DNA: TGCAGCGTTGGCCAGAGACAGGCTCGGGGTGGCTACACCTTC.